Each of the 6 T cell receptor beta chains below was sequenced from the same sample in a study of follicular helper T cells after annual influenza vaccination. Generated by immunoSEQ multiplex PCR, the TCRdb table keeps only in-frame clones and is missing some. Of approximately 9,300 clones listed, around 90% are singletons. Time point defined: 2015-2016 season, pre-vaccination. Sequenced material: CXCR5+ CD38- circulating T follicular helper cells from blood, taken on the day of influenza vaccination. Subset meaning: circulating Tfh, non-naive CD4+CXCR5+PD-1+ (ICOS+CD38+ or ICOS-CD38-). All receptors come from an adult who received the influenza vaccine.

The V and J genes are TRBV4-1 and TRBJ1-1, with 10 bases fitting TRBD1. The junction had 5 bases not matched to a gene; V was cut back by 3 bases and J by 1 base. CDR1 and CDR2 from the germline V gene are MGHRA and YSYEKL. The CDR3 consists of 16 residues. CDR3 residues: CASSHPGQGGNTEAFF. CDR3 nucleotide sequence: TGCGCCAGCAGCCATCCCGGACAGGGGGGGAACACTGAAGCTTTCTTT.

This chain's CDR3 is CAWSLGGEDTEAFF. CDR3 sequence (DNA): TGTGCCTGGAGTTTGGGGGGCGAGGACACTGAAGCTTTCTTT. The rearrangement joins TRBV30 to TRBJ1-1; maybe TRBD1 (6 bases). The CDR3 runs to 14 residues. V was pared by 2 bases and J by 3 bases, with 13 bases between. Germline V gene sequence: CDR1 GTSNPN, CDR2 SVGIG (reference sequence).

The rearrangement links TRBV28 to TRBJ1-1, with no clear D. CDR3 length: 17 amino acids. Trimming pared 5 bases from V and 0 bases from J, leaving 19 bases between. CDR1 MDHEN and CDR2 SYDVKM come from the germline V gene. The DNA of the CDR3 is TGTGCCAGCAGTAGCCTGGGCCAGGCCCAAATGAACACTGAAGCTTTCTTT. Translated: CASSSLGQAQMNTEAFF.

The genes are TRBV10-3 and TRBJ1-6; maybe TRBD1 (5 bases). Germline lookup yields CDR1 ENHRY and CDR2 SYGVKD. The CDR3 loop spans 15 amino acids. Trimming left V 4 bases short and J 6 bases short, with 13 bases between. The DNA of the CDR3 is TGTGCCATCAGTGTGAGGGCAGGGCTTAATTCACCCCTCCACTTT. Encoded protein: CAISVRAGLNSPLHF.

The chain employs TRBV11-2 and TRBJ2-3; no firm D call. V dropped 1 base and J dropped 4 bases, with 9 bases sitting between them. From germline, CDR1 is SGHAT and CDR2 FQNNGV. The length of the CDR3 is 14 residues. The chain's CDR3 is CASSLALLADTQYF. CDR3 nucleotides: TGTGCCAGCAGCTTAGCACTTCTCGCAGATACGCAGTATTTT.

J is TRBJ2-3 and V is TRBV2; D uncertain. Trimming took 3 bases from V and 1 from J, leaving 8 bases between them. In germline, CDR1 is SNHLY, CDR2 FYNNEI. This CDR3 comprises 14 residues. CDR3 DNA sequence: TGTGCCAGCAGTGATTCAGATCGCACAGATACGCAGTATTTT. Protein product: CASSDSDRTDTQYF. The complete variable domain, with remaining parts taken from reference TRBV2 and TRBJ2-3, reads EPEVTQTPSHQVTQMGQEVILRCVPISNHLYFYWYRQILGQKVEFLVSFYNNEISEKSEIFDDQFSVERPDGSNFTLKIRSTKLEDSAMYFCASSDSDRTDTQYFGPGTRLTVL.